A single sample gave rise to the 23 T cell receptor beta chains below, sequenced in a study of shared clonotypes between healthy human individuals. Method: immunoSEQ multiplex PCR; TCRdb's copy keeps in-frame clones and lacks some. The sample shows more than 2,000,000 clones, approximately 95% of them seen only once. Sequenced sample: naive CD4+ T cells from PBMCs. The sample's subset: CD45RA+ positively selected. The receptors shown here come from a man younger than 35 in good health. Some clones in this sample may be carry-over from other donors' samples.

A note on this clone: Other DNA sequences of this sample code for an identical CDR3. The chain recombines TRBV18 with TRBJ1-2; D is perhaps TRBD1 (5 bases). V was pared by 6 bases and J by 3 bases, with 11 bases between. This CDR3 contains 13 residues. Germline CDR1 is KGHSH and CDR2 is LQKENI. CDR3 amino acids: CASSPGLDYGYTF. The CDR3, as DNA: TGTGCCAGCTCGCCGGGACTGGACTATGGCTACACCTTC.

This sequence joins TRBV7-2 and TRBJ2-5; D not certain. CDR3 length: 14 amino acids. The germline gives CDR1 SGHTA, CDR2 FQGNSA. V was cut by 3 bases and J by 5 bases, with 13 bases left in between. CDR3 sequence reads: CASSLRLSSETQYF. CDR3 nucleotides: TGTGCCAGCAGCTTGAGACTTAGCTCCGAGACCCAGTACTTC.

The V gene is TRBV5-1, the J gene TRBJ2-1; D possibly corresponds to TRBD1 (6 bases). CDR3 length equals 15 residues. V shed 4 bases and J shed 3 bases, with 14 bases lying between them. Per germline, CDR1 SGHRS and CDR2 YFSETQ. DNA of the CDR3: TGCGCCAGCAGCGGCGAGGACAGTTTCTACAATGAGCAGTTCTTC. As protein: CASSGEDSFYNEQFF.

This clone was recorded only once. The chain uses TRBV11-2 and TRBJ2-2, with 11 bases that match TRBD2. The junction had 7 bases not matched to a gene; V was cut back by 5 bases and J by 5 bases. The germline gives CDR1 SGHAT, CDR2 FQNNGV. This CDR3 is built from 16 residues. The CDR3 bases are TGTGCCAGCAGCCCGATAGCGGGAGGGCGGACCGGGGAGCTGTTTTTT. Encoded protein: CASSPIAGGRTGELFF.

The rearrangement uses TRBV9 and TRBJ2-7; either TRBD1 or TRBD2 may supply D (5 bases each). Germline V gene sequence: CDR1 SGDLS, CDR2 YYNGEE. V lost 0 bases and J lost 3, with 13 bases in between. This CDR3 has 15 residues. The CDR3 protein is CASSVGDHRNYEQYF. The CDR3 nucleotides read TGTGCCAGCAGCGTAGGGGACCACAGAAACTACGAGCAGTACTTC.

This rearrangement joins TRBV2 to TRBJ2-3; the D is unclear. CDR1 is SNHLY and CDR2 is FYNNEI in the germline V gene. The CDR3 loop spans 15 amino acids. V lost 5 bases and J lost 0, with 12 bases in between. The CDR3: CASSPRIFSTDTQYF. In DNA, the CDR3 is TGTGCCAGCAGTCCCAGGATTTTTAGCACAGATACGCAGTATTTT.

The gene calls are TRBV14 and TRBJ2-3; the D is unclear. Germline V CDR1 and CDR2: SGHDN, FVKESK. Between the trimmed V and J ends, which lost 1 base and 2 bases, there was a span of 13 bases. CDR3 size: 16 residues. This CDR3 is CASSQVISGFTDTQYF. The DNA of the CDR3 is TGTGCCAGCAGCCAAGTAATATCCGGATTCACAGATACGCAGTATTTT.

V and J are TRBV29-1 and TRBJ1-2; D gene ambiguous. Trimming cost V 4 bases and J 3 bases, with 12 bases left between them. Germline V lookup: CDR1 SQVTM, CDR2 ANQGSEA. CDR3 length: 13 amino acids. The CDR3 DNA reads TGCAGCGTTGTGGGTGGGGTGGACTATGGCTACACCTTC. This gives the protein CSVVGGVDYGYTF. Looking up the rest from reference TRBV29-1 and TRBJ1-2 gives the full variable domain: SAVISQKPSRDICQRGTSLTIQCQVDSQVTMMFWYRQQPGQSLTLIATANQGSEATYESGFVIDKFPISRPNLTFSTLTVSNMSPEDSSIYLCSVVGGVDYGYTFGSGTRLTVV.

In DNA, the CDR3 is TGTGCCAGCTCTATTTCGATTGGCTACACCTTC. Protein sequence: CASSISIGYTF. The rearrangement uses TRBV28 and TRBJ1-2; the D is unclear. The CDR3 consists of 11 residues. Germline V gene lookup returns CDR1 MDHEN and CDR2 SYDVKM. The V gene lost 8 bases and the J gene lost 7 bases, with 11 bases spanning the gap.

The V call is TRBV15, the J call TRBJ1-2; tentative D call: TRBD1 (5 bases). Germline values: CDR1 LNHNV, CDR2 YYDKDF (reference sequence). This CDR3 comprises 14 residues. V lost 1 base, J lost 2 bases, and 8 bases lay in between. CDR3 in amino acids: CATSRGDPNYGYTF. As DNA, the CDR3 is TGTGCCACCAGCAGAGGGGACCCAAACTATGGCTACACCTTC. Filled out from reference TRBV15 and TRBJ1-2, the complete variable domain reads DAMVIQNPRYQVTQFGKPVTLSCSQTLNHNVMYWYQQKSSQAPKLLFHYYDKDFNNEADTPDNFQSRRPNTSFCFLDIRSPGLGDTAMYLCATSRGDPNYGYTFGSGTRLTVV.

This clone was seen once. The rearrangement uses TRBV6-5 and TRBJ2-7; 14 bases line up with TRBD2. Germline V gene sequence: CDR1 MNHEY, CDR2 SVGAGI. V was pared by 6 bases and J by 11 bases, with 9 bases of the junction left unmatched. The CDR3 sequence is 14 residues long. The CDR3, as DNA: TGTGCCAGCAGGTCCGGGACTAGCGGGAGTATGGAGTACTTC. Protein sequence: CASRSGTSGSMEYF.

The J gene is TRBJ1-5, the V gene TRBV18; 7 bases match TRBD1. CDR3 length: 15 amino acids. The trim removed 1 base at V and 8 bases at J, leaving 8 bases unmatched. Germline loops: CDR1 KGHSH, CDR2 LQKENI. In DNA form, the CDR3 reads TGTGCCAGCTCACCACAGGGGGCGCGTGATAAGCCCCAGCATTTT. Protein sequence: CASSPQGARDKPQHF.

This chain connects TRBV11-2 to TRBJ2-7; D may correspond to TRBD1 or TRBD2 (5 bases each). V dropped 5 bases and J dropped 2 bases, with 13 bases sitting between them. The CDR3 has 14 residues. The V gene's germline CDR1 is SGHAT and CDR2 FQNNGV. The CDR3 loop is CASSPGTNPYEQYF. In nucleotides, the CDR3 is TGTGCCAGCAGCCCAGGGACGAATCCCTACGAGCAGTACTTC.

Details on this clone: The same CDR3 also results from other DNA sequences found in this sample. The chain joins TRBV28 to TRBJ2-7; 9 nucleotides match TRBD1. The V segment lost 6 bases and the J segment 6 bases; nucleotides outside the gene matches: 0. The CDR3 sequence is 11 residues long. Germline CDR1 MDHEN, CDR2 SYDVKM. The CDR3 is CASRDRGEQYF. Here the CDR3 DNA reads TGTGCCAGCAGGGACAGGGGCGAGCAGTACTTC.

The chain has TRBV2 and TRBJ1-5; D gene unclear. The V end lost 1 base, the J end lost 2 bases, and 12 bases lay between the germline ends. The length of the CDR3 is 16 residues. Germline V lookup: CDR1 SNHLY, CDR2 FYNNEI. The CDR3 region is CASSEGQSGGNQPQHF. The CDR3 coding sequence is TGTGCCAGCAGTGAAGGGCAGTCTGGAGGCAATCAGCCCCAGCATTTT.

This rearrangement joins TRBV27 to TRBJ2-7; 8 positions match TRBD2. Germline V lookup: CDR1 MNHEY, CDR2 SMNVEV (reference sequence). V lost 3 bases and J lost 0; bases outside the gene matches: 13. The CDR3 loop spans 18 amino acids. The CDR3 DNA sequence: TGTGCCAGCAGTTTTCGGGTCCGGGAGCGGGAGAACTCCTACGAGCAGTACTTC. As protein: CASSFRVRERENSYEQYF.

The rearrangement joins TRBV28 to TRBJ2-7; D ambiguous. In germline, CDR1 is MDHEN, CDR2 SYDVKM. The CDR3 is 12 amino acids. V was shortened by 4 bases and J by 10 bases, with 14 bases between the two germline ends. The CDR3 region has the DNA TGTGCCAGCAGTTACAAGCCCAACCCTCAGTACTTC. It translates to CASSYKPNPQYF.

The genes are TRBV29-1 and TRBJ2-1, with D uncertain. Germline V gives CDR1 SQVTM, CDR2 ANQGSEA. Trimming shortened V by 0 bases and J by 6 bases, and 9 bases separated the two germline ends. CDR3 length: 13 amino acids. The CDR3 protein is CSVEDLKRNEQFF. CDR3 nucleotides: TGCAGCGTTGAAGATCTGAAGCGCAATGAGCAGTTCTTC.

This CDR3 reads CASSSTSTSGRYEQYF. The CDR3 nucleotides are TGTGCCAGCAGCTCAACATCGACTAGCGGGAGGTACGAGCAGTACTTC. The V call is TRBV9, the J call TRBJ2-7; 13 bases are a match to TRBD2. There are 16 residues in the CDR3. The germline gives CDR1 SGDLS, CDR2 YYNGEE. Trimming removed 4 bases from V and 4 bases from J; junction bases left unmatched: 8.

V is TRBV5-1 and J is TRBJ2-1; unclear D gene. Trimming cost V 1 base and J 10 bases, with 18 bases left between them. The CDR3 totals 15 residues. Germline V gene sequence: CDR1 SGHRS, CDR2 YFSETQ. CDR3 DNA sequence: TGCGCCAGCAGCTTGTTGAGTAATACACAATGGGAGCAGTTCTTC. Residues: CASSLLSNTQWEQFF.

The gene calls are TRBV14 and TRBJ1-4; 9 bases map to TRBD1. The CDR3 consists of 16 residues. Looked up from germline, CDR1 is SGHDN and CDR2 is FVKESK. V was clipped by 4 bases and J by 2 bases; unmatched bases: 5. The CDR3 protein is CASSLTGQGTNEKLFF. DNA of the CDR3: TGTGCCAGCAGCCTCACCGGACAGGGGACTAATGAAAAACTGTTTTTT.

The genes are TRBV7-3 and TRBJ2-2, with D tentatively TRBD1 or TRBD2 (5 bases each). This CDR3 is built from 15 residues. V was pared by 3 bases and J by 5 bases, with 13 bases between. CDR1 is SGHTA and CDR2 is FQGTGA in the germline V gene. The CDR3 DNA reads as TGTGCCAGCAGCTTTGGCCCCGGGGCGACCGGGGAGCTGTTTTTT. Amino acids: CASSFGPGATGELFF.

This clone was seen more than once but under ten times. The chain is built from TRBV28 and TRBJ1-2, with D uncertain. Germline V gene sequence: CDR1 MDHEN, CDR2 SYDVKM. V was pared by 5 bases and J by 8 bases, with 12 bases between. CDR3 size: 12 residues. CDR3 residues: CASSRIGYGYTF. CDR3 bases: TGTGCCAGCAGTCGGATTGGGTACGGCTACACCTTC.